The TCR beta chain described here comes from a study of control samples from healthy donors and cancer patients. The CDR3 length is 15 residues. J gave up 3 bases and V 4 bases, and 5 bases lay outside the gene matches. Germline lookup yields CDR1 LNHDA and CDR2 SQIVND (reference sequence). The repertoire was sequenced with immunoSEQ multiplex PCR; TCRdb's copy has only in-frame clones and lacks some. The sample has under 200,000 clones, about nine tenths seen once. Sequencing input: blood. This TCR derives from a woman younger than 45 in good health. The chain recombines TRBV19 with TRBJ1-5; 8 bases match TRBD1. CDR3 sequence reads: CASSRGQAANQPQHF. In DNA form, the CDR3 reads TGTGCCAGTAGTAGGGGACAGGCGGCCAATCAGCCCCAGCATTTT.